A single sample is the source of the 5 T cell receptor beta chains below, sequenced in a study of blood T cell repertoires in COVID-19. Clones were sequenced by immunoSEQ multiplex PCR, and TCRdb holds only the in-frame ones, with some missing. The table records roughly 380,000 clones, roughly 89% of them present only once. Material: peripheral blood. These receptors were obtained from a woman aged 55-75 years with COVID-19, enrolled during active disease.

This chain joins TRBV5-1 and TRBJ2-5, with unresolved D. The V and J ends lost 1 base and 5 bases respectively, with 9 bases between them. The CDR3 extends over 13 amino acids. Germline CDR1 is SGHRS and CDR2 is YFSETQ. In DNA form, the CDR3 reads TGCGCCAGCAGCTTGCAGGAACGGGAGACCCAGTACTTC. This sequence encodes CASSLQERETQYF.

The sample holds a few counts of this clone. This chain uses TRBV19 with TRBJ1-2; 8 bases line up with TRBD1. V gave up 4 bases and J gave up 8 bases; unmatched junction bases: 12. This CDR3 spans 15 amino acids. Germline lookup yields CDR1 LNHDA and CDR2 SQIVND (reference sequence). Here the CDR3 reads CASSTHQGAGTGYTF. CDR3 sequence (DNA): TGTGCCAGTAGTACTCATCAGGGGGCAGGGACGGGCTACACCTTC.

The chain carries TRBV5-4 and TRBJ2-7, with TRBD1 matching 10 bases. J was trimmed by 3 bases and V by 2 bases; bases with no gene match: 5. The CDR3 is made up of 15 amino acids. CDR1 is SGHNT, CDR2 YYREEE, per germline (reference sequence). CDR3 sequence: CASSFPDRGLYEQYF. DNA for the CDR3: TGTGCCAGCAGCTTCCCCGACAGGGGGCTCTACGAGCAGTACTTC.

J is TRBJ1-6 and V is TRBV6-5, with 8 bases fitting TRBD1. The junction had 6 bases not matched to a gene; V was cut back by 5 bases and J by 9 bases. Per the germline V gene, CDR1 is MNHEY and CDR2 is SVGAGI. CDR3 size: 14 residues. CDR3 sequence reads: CASSPRTGTSPLHF. The CDR3 DNA is TGTGCCAGCAGTCCCCGGACAGGGACTTCACCCCTCCACTTT.

This chain connects TRBV6-5 to TRBJ1-3; D might be TRBD1 (5 bases). CDR1 is MNHEY, CDR2 SVGAGI, per germline. V was pared by 8 bases and J by 7 bases, with 15 bases between. This CDR3 has 13 amino acids. The CDR3 coding sequence is TGTGCCAGCTTAAACAGTGGGGGGAACACCATATATTTT. Translation: CASLNSGGNTIYF.